The 7 T cell receptor beta chains given below trace back to one sample, sequenced in a study of blood T cell repertoires in COVID-19. The method was immunoSEQ multiplex PCR; TCRdb's version includes in-frame clones alone and lacks a portion of them. The table includes a few hundred thousand clones, around 84% detected once. Sequencing used peripheral blood. The receptors come from a man aged 60 to 75 with acute or convalescent COVID-19.

V is TRBV15 and J is TRBJ1-1; TRBD1 matches 8 bases. The CDR3 is made up of 13 amino acids. Germline values: CDR1 LNHNV, CDR2 YYDKDF (reference sequence). V lost 1 base, J lost 8 bases, and 3 bases stayed unmatched. As DNA, the CDR3 is TGTGCCACCAGCAGAGTTGGGACAGGCGAAGCTTTCTTT. Encoded protein: CATSRVGTGEAFF. The entire variable domain, with the rest obtained from reference TRBV15 and TRBJ1-1, is as follows: DAMVIQNPRYQVTQFGKPVTLSCSQTLNHNVMYWYQQKSSQAPKLLFHYYDKDFNNEADTPDNFQSRRPNTSFCFLDIRSPGLGDTAMYLCATSRVGTGEAFFGQGTRLTVV.

This rearrangement joins TRBV5-1 to TRBJ1-4, with 10 bases lining up with TRBD1. There are 15 residues in the CDR3. CDR1 and CDR2 from the germline V gene are SGHRS and YFSETQ. V was pared by 3 bases and J by 8 bases, with 7 bases of the junction left unmatched. The CDR3 bases are TGCGCCAGCAGCTCCACCGGGACAGGGGCGGAAAAACTGTTTTTT. This encodes CASSSTGTGAEKLFF.

The V and J genes are TRBV7-7 and TRBJ2-3, with 7 bases fitting TRBD1. V was clipped by 5 bases and J by 4 bases; unmatched bases: 9. Germline CDR1 SSHAT, CDR2 FNYEAQ (reference sequence). This CDR3 has 15 amino acids. This chain's CDR3 is CASSQLGQGADTQYF. The CDR3 DNA follows: TGTGCCAGCAGCCAATTGGGGCAGGGGGCAGATACGCAGTATTTT.

The chain is built from TRBV7-3 and TRBJ2-1; 9 nucleotides agree with TRBD2. The germline gives CDR1 SGHTA, CDR2 FQGTGA. The V and J ends lost 5 bases and 5 bases, in that order; junction bases with no gene match: 4. CDR3 length: 14 residues. The CDR3 DNA reads TGTGCCAGCAGCCGTAGCGGGGGAAACAATGAGCAGTTCTTC. As protein: CASSRSGGNNEQFF. The full variable domain, its missing parts supplied by reference TRBV7-3 and TRBJ2-1, is GAGVSQTPSNKVTEKGKYVELRCDPISGHTALYWYRQSLGQGPEFLIYFQGTGAADDSGLPNDRFFAVRPEGSVSTLKIQRTERGDSAVYLCASSRSGGNNEQFFGPGTRLTVL.

This clone occurred once. This chain connects TRBV19 to TRBJ1-1; TRBD1 might be the D (6 bases). The CDR3 totals 14 residues. Trimming took 6 bases from V and 3 from J, leaving 14 bases between them. Germline CDR1 LNHDA, CDR2 SQIVND (reference sequence). CDR3 in amino acids: CASSLVTGYTEAFF. The DNA for the CDR3 is TGTGCCAGTAGCTTAGTGACAGGCTACACTGAAGCTTTCTTT. The full variable domain, its missing parts supplied by reference TRBV19 and TRBJ1-1, is DGGITQSPKYLFRKEGQNVTLSCEQNLNHDAMYWYRQDPGQGLRLIYYSQIVNDFQKGDIAEGYSVSREKKESFPLTVTSAQKNPTAFYLCASSLVTGYTEAFFGQGTRLTVV.

The chain is built from TRBV7-2 and TRBJ2-5; D not certain. The CDR3 covers 11 residues. V lost 3 bases to trimming and J lost 7 bases, with 6 bases between them. Germline V gives CDR1 SGHTA, CDR2 FQGNSA. The CDR3 DNA reads TGTGCCAGCAGCTTTTCCGGGACCCAGTACTTC. As protein: CASSFSGTQYF.

This clone is a singleton in its sample. The chain uses TRBV5-1 and TRBJ2-7, with 9 bases that match TRBD2. The CDR3 is 15 amino acids. Germline V gene sequence: CDR1 SGHRS, CDR2 YFSETQ. V gave up 4 bases and J gave up 2 bases; unmatched junction bases: 7. The CDR3 loop reads CASSPTSGGTYEQYF. The DNA of the CDR3 is TGCGCCAGCAGCCCCACAAGCGGGGGGACCTACGAGCAGTACTTC.